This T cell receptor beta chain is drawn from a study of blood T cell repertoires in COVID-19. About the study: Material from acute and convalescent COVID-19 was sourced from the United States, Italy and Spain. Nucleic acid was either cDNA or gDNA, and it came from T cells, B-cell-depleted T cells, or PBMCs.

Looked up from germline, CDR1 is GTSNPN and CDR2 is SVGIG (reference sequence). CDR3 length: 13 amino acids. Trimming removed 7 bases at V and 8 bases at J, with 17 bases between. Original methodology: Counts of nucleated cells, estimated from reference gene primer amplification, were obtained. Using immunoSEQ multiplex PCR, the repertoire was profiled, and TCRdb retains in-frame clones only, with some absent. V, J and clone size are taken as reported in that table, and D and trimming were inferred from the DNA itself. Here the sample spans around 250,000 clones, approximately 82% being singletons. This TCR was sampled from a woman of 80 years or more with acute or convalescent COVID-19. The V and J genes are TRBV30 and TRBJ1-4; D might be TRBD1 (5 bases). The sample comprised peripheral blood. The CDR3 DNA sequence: TGTGCCTCTGACCTCAGGGAGGGAGAAAAACTGTTTTTT. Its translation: CASDLREGEKLFF.